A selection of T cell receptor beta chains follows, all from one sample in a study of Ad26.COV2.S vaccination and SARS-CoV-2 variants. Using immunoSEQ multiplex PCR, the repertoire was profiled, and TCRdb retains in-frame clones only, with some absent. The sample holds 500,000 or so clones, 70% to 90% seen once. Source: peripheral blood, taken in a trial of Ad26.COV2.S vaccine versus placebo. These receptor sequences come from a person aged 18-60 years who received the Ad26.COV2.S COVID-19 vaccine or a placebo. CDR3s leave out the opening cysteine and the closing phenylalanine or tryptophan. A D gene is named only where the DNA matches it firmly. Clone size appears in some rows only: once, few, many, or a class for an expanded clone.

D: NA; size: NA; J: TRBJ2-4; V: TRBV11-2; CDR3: ASSSRQRGNPNIQY
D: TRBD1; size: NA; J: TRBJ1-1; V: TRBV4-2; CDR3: ASSEGASFPEAF
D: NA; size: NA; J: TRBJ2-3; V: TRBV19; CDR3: ATSLGADTQY
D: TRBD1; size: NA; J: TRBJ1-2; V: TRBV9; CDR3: ASSARGDRYNYGYT
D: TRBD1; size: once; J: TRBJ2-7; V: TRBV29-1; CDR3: SAGQAISYEQY
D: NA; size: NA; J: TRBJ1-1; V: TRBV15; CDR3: ATSPRIDRIEAF
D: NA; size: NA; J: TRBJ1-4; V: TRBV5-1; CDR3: ASSSAGRANEKLF
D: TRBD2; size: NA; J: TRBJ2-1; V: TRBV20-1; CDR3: SASRGSGSNEQF
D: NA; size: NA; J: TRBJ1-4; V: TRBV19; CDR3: ASTPGRGHHEKLF
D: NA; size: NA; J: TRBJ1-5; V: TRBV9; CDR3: ASSVGTVPRGQPQH
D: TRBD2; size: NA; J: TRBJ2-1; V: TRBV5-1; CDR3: ASRRERGEQF
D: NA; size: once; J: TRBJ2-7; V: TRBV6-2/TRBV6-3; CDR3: ASSFPSYEQY
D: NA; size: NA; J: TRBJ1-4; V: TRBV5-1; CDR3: ASSLVGGNEKLF
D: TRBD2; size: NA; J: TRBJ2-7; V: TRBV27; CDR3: ASSKLAGGLTSSYEQY
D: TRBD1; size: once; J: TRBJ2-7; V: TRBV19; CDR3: ASSDRGGLFVEQY
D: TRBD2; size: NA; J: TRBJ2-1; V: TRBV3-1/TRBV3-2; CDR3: ASSQGPGLAGGGDEQF
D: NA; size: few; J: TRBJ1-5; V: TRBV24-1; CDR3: ATSDPDTNQPQH
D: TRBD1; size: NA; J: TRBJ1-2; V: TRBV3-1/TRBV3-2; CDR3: ASSPRGQGVLYGYT
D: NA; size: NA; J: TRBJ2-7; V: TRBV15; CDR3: ATSREAGDGYEQY
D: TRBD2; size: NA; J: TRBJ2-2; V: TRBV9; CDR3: ASSVGSGRDTGELF
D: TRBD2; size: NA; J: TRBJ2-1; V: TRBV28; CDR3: ASNKRGLAGNEQF
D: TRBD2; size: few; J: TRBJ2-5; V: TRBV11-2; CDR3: ASSPTSSAGAAGGTQY
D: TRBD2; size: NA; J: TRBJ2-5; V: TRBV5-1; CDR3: ASSRTGTSMLETQY
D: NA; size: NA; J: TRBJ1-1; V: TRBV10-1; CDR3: ASNTRGCDTEAF
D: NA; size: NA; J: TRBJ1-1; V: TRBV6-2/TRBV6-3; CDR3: ASSYSTAGPEAF
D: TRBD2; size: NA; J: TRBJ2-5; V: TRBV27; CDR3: ASRSSGRETQY
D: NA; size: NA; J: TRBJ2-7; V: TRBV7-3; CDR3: ASSPTPSGLYEQY
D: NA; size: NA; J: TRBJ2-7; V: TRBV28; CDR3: ASRPRDFEQY
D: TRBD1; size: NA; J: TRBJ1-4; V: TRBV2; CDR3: ASSTDRGNEKLF